This TCR beta chain was recorded in a study of T cells expressing NK-cell markers. Points from the study as a whole: A few of the donors also had these clonotypes leading their CD3+CD56-NKG2C+ fraction.

Notes on this clonotype: Antigen: not known.

This CDR3 has 16 residues. Looked up from germline, CDR1 is SGHVS and CDR2 is FNYEAQ. From the 5' RACE reads, TCRdb lists one entry per CDR3 protein and no DNA. This sample lists roughly 390,000 distinct CDR3 sequences; its ten largest clones have around 5.2%. Material: blood T cells: a sorted CD56 or NKG2C T cell subset, CD4+ or CD8+ T cells, or bulk PBMC T cells (not recorded which). The receptor was derived from a man aged 18-70 years in good health. This chain uses TRBV7-6 with TRBJ1-4; absent DNA, TCRdb's TRBD1 call cannot be checked. CDR3 loop: CASSLGFGGVGEKLFF.